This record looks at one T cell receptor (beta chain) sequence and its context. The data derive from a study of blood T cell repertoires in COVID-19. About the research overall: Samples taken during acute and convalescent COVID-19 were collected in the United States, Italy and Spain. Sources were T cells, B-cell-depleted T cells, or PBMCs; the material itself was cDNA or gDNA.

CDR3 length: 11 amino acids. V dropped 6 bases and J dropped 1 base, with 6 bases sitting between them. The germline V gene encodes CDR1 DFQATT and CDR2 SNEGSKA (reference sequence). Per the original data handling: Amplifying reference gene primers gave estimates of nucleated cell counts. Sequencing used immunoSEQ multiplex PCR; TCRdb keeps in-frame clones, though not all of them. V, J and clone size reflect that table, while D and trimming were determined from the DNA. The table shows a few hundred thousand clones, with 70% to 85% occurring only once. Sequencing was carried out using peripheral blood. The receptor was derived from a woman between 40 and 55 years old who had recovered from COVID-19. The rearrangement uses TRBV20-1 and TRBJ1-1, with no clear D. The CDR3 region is CSANRNTEAFF. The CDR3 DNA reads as TGCAGTGCAAACAGGAACACTGAAGCTTTCTTT.